Presented here are 12 T cell receptor beta chains from one specimen sequenced in a study of shared clonotypes between healthy human individuals. Some clones are missing from TCRdb's copy, which holds only in-frame ones; the method was immunoSEQ multiplex PCR. The profile covers about 680,000 clones, with just over 90% appearing a single time and 24% taken by the ten largest. Naivety among CD8 cells was defined by CD45RO negativity and positive CCR7 selection, thereby excluding terminally differentiated effector memory CD45RA+ cells. Sequenced material: naive CD8+ T cells sorted from blood. These receptors came from a man younger than 45 in good health.

The V call is TRBV7-6, the J call TRBJ2-1, with D tentatively TRBD1 (6 bases). Germline lookup yields CDR1 SGHVS and CDR2 FNYEAQ. Trimming removed 4 bases from V and 5 bases from J, with 9 bases in between. CDR3 length: 13 residues. CDR3 region: CASSYRVHNEQFF. The CDR3 DNA sequence: TGTGCCAGCAGCTACAGGGTCCACAATGAGCAGTTCTTC.

The genes are TRBV27 and TRBJ2-7; D is ambiguous. Trimming removed 3 bases at V and 6 bases at J, with 15 bases between. CDR1 is MNHEY and CDR2 is SMNVEV in the germline V gene (reference sequence). The CDR3 is 14 residues long. CDR3 nucleotides: TGTGCCAGCAGTTTTTTGGGCCCAACACGCGAGCAGTACTTC. Encoded protein: CASSFLGPTREQYF.

The chain uses TRBV5-1 and TRBJ2-6; weak D call: TRBD1 (6 bases). Deletions cut 4 bases from V and 1 base from J, with 12 bases between. Germline lookup yields CDR1 SGHRS and CDR2 YFSETQ. This CDR3 contains 16 residues. The DNA of the CDR3 is TGCGCCAGCAGCGGACGACAGGTATCTGGGGCCAACGTCCTGACTTTC. Protein: CASSGRQVSGANVLTF.

This clone showed up just a few times. The genes are TRBV7-8 and TRBJ2-7, with no clear D. The V end was cut by 5 bases, the J end by 0 bases, with 8 bases between. Per the germline V gene, CDR1 is SGHVS and CDR2 is FQNEAQ. The CDR3 covers 13 residues. CDR3 DNA: TGTGCCAGCAGCACCCCGACCTCCTACGAGCAGTACTTC. This encodes CASSTPTSYEQYF.

Concerning this clone: The same CDR3 is also encoded by other DNA sequences in this sample. V and J are TRBV7-9 and TRBJ1-1, with no clear D. The CDR3 loop spans 14 amino acids. CDR1 is SEHNR and CDR2 is FQNEAQ in the germline V gene (reference sequence). V was pared by 5 bases and J by 2 bases, with 12 bases between. CDR3 amino acids: CASSPPGSNTEAFF. The CDR3 bases are TGTGCCAGCAGCCCTCCGGGATCTAACACTGAAGCTTTCTTT. The variable domain in full, with the rest retrieved from reference TRBV7-9 and TRBJ1-1, is DTGVSQNPRHKITKRGQNVTFRCDPISEHNRLYWYRQTLGQGPEFLTYFQNEAQLEKSRLLSDRFSAERPKGSFSTLEIQRTEQGDSAMYLCASSPPGSNTEAFFGQGTRLTVV.

The chain couples TRBV30 to TRBJ1-1, with TRBD1 matching 10 bases. The ends lost 3 bases at V and 13 bases at J; junction bases unmatched: 11. The CDR3 extends over 13 amino acids. Germline V CDR1 and CDR2: GTSNPN, SVGIG (reference sequence). In nucleotides, the CDR3 is TGTGCCTGGAGGGGGACAGGGGCCACTATTTTTTTCTTT. This sequence encodes CAWRGTGATIFFF. Drawing the rest from reference TRBV30 and TRBJ1-1, the complete variable domain is SQTIHQWPATLVQPVGSPLSLECTVEGTSNPNLYWYRQAAGRGLQLLFYSVGIGQISSEVPQNLSASRPQDRQFILSSKKLLLSDSGFYLCAWRGTGATIFFFGQGTRLTVV.

The V and J genes are TRBV5-6 and TRBJ2-7; 7 bases line up with TRBD2. Germline V CDR1 and CDR2: SGHDT, YYEEEE. With 2 bases clipped from V and 1 base from J, the junction kept 6 bases outside the gene matches. This CDR3 comprises 15 residues. CDR3 in amino acids: CASSFTSGMSYEQYF. Written as DNA, the CDR3 is TGTGCCAGCAGCTTTACCAGCGGGATGTCCTACGAGCAGTACTTC.

The J gene is TRBJ2-7, the V gene TRBV5-4; D is perhaps TRBD1 or TRBD2 (5 bases each). Trimming pared 2 bases from V and 3 bases from J, leaving 21 bases between. CDR3 length: 17 amino acids. Per the germline V gene, CDR1 is SGHNT and CDR2 is YYREEE (reference sequence). In nucleotides, the CDR3 is TGTGCCAGCAGCTTAGCCTCCGGGACGTATTCAATCTACGAGCAGTACTTC. Amino acids: CASSLASGTYSIYEQYF. Full variable domain (missing parts from reference TRBV5-4 and TRBJ2-7): ETGVTQSPTHLIKTRGQQVTLRCSSQSGHNTVSWYQQALGQGPQFIFQYYREEENGRGNFPPRFSGLQFPNYSSELNVNALELDDSALYLCASSLASGTYSIYEQYFGPGTRLTVT.

The chain couples TRBV29-1 to TRBJ2-1, with 8 bases aligning to TRBD1. CDR3 length: 15 amino acids. V trimming: 1 base; J trimming: 4 bases; junction bases outside the gene matches: 6. Germline V gives CDR1 SQVTM, CDR2 ANQGSEA. The CDR3 DNA reads as TGCAGCGTTGAAGCAGGGGGCGACCCATACAATGAGCAGTTCTTC. It specifies CSVEAGGDPYNEQFF.

The chain uses TRBV29-1 and TRBJ2-5; tentatively, D is TRBD2 (7 bases). The CDR3 consists of 15 residues. Germline-derived CDR1 and CDR2 are SQVTM and ANQGSEA. V shed 7 bases and J shed 4 bases, with 22 bases lying between them. Here the CDR3 DNA reads TGCAGCGGGGGGGCTAGCGGACTCCGGGGAGAGACCCAGTACTTC. It specifies CSGGASGLRGETQYF.

The V call is TRBV7-9, the J call TRBJ2-7; 9 positions match TRBD1. Germline trimming cut 4 bases from V and 2 bases from J; bases unmatched to any gene: 3. The CDR3 extends over 14 amino acids. CDR1 and CDR2 (germline): SEHNR, FQNEAQ (reference sequence). In nucleotides, the CDR3 is TGTGCCAGCAGCTACACAGGGGGCGCCTACGAGCAGTACTTC. This codes for CASSYTGGAYEQYF.

This chain links TRBV11-2 with TRBJ2-5; unclear D gene. The V end was cut by 0 bases, the J end by 5 bases, with 10 bases between. This CDR3 has 14 residues. CDR1 is SGHAT and CDR2 is FQNNGV in the germline V gene. CDR3 protein: CASSLEVFAETQYF. CDR3 DNA: TGTGCCAGCAGCTTAGAAGTATTCGCGGAGACCCAGTACTTC.